A selection of T cell receptor beta chains follows, all from one sample in a study of CD8 T cells in ankylosing spondylitis. TCRdb used MiXCR to reprocess the 5' RACE reads, holding one entry per CDR3 protein. The table lists around 100,000 distinct CDR3 sequences, approximately 25% of them singletons, with roughly an eighth in the top ten. The sample comprised synovial fluid, either unsorted or a sorted T cell fraction (not recorded which). The receptors were sampled from a male donor with ankylosing spondylitis. Both conserved end residues are part of each CDR3. The D gene is left open where the match is weak. Expanded clones get a size class; other rows say once, few or many, or leave the size out.

>TRBV7-2|few|TRBD2|TRBJ2-3
TGTGCCAGCAGGTCGGCGGGGGGCACAGATACGCAGTATTTT
CASRSAGGTDTQYF
>TRBV29-1|many|-|TRBJ1-1
TGCAGCGGCCGCCGGGGGGTTGCCACTGAAGCTTTCTTT
CSGRRGVATEAFF
>TRBV5-6|-|TRBD2|TRBJ2-1
TGTGCCAGCAGCCTAGGTGCGGGAGGAACTTACAATGAGCAGTTCTTC
CASSLGAGGTYNEQFF
>TRBV3-1|-|-|TRBJ2-3
TGTGCCAGCAGCCCCCTGGGCGGCGTGAGTACGCAGTATTTT
CASSPLGGVSTQYF
>TRBV21-1|-|-|TRBJ1-4
TGTGCCAGCAGCAATCGACAGCTACATAATGAAAAACTGTTTTTT
CASSNRQLHNEKLFF
>TRBV20-1|many|-|TRBJ1-3
TGCAGTGCCGGTAGAGGCTCTGGAAACACCATATATTTT
CSAGRGSGNTIYF
>TRBV29-1|many|-|TRBJ2-5
TGCAGCGTTGGTGCGGAGGGGGCTGGGGAGACCCAGTACTTC
CSVGAEGAGETQYF
>TRBV5-1|many|TRBD2|TRBJ2-2
TGCGCCAGCAGCTTGAGAGCGGGAGGGCAACTCGGGGAGCTGTTTTTT
CASSLRAGGQLGELFF
>TRBV19|many|-|TRBJ1-5
TGTGCCAGTAGTCCGGACAGTTTGAAGCCCCAGCATTTT
CASSPDSLKPQHF
>TRBV20-1|few|TRBD2|TRBJ2-1
TGCAGTGCTAGAAGGCCAACTAGCGGGAGTTTTAATGAGCAGTTCTTC
CSARRPTSGSFNEQFF
>TRBV5-1|many|-|TRBJ2-1
TGCGCCAGCAGCTTGGACTCCTCCTTGTCCTACAATGAGCAGTTCTTC
CASSLDSSLSYNEQFF
>TRBV10-3|-|-|TRBJ1-5
TGTGCCATCAGTGATTGGGGGGCCAGCAATCAGCCCCAGCATTTT
CAISDWGASNQPQHF
>TRBV2|-|TRBD1|TRBJ2-1
TGTGCCAGCAGACTCCGGACAGGGGGCCATTCCTACAATGAGCAGTTCTTC
CASRLRTGGHSYNEQFF
>TRBV15|few|TRBD1|TRBJ1-2
TGTGCCACCAGCAGAGATTTGGGACAGGGGAACACCTTC
CATSRDLGQGNTF
>TRBV7-8|few|TRBD2|TRBJ2-2
TGTGCCAGCAGCTCCCGAGCGGGAAGTGTCACCGGGGAGCTGTTTTTT
CASSSRAGSVTGELFF
>TRBV4-2|-|-|TRBJ2-5
TGTGCCAGCAGCCTCGATGGGTTTATAGAGACCCAGTACTTC
CASSLDGFIETQYF
>TRBV4-2|-|TRBD2|TRBJ2-1
TGTGCCAGCAGCCTCTGGACTAGCGGGACGCTGCAGTTCTTC
CASSLWTSGTLQFF
>TRBV7-9|many|-|TRBJ1-1
TGTGCCAGCAGCCGACTGGGACATATGAACACTGAAGCTTTCTTT
CASSRLGHMNTEAFF
>TRBV25-1|-|-|TRBJ1-4
TGTGCCAGCAGTCCCGTCCCCTGGCAAGAAAAACTGTTTTTT
CASSPVPWQEKLFF
>TRBV20-1|few|-|TRBJ1-1
TGCAGTGCTAAGGACGGGAACACTGAAGCTTTCTTT
CSAKDGNTEAFF
>TRBV9|medium-sized|-|TRBJ1-1
TGTGCCAGCAGCTCTCGCGCGGGGGGGGCGTACACTGAAGCTTTCTTT
CASSSRAGGAYTEAFF
>TRBV6-1|few|TRBD1|TRBJ1-2
TGTGCCAGCAGTACCATCTCAGGACAGGGAGGAAACTATGGCTACACCTTC
CASSTISGQGGNYGYTF